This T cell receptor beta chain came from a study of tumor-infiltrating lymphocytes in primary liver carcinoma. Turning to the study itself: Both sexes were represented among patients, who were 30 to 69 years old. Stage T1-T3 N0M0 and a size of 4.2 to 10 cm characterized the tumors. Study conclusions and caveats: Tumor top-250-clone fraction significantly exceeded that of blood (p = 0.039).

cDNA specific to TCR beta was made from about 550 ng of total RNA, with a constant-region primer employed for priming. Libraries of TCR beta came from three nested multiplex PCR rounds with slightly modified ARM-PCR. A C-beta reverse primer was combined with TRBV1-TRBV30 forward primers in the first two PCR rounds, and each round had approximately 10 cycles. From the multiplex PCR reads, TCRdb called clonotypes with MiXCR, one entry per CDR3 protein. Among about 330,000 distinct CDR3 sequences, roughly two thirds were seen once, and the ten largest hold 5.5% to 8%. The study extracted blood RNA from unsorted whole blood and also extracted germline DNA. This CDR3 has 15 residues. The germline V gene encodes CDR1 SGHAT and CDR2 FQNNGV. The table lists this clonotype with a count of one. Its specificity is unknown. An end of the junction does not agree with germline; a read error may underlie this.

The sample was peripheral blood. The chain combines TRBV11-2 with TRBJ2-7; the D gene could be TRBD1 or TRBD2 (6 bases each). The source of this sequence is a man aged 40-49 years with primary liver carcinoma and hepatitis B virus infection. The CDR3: CASSPWGALSYEQYF. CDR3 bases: TGTGCCAGCAGCCCCTGGGGGGCGCTGAGCTACGAACAGTACTTC.